These T cell receptor beta chains were read from a single sample in a study of T cell changes during pregnancy in multiple sclerosis. TCRdb's table, derived via immunoSEQ multiplex PCR, lists solely in-frame clones and lacks some. The top ten hold over 4.5% of the sample, which has under 50,000 clones, 85% to 95% seen once. Material: CD8+ T cells from peripheral blood mononuclear cells, obtained in the first trimester of pregnancy. The receptors were sampled from a female donor with multiple sclerosis, enrolled in a pregnancy study. Each CDR3 is given with its conserved first and last residue. The order of the fields is J gene, V gene, CDR3 protein.

>TRBJ2-3|TRBV27
CASSPTPSGAGNTQYF
>TRBJ1-5|TRBV4-3
CASSQDDWRRYSNQPQHF
>TRBJ2-3|TRBV6-1
CASSEGPREVHDTQYF
>TRBJ2-5|TRBV29-1
CSVALGTSGRETQYF
>TRBJ2-1|TRBV19
CASSMGSGGYNEQFF
>TRBJ2-7|TRBV27
CASSFSGLAVPSYEQYF
>TRBJ2-7|TRBV28
CASNPRTGDEQYF
>TRBJ2-7|TRBV4-1
CASSPSRQSGGSRYF
>TRBJ2-7|TRBV27
CASSFGLAGGEQYF
>TRBJ2-7|TRBV27
CASALAAPYEQYF
>TRBJ2-7|TRBV7-2
CASSLALGQGYEQYF
>TRBJ2-5|TRBV5-6
CASSPGGTGEETQYF
>TRBJ2-1|TRBV7-9
CASDKSSDNEQFF
>TRBJ2-3|TRBV27
CASSVGTGDKDTQYF
>TRBJ1-1|TRBV4-1
CASSHDTLLGGYTEAFF
>TRBJ1-4|TRBV5-8
CASSLRQGGKLFF
>TRBJ2-2|TRBV30
CAWSGAGTGELFF
>TRBJ2-1|TRBV5-1
CASLGLAAYNEQFF
>TRBJ2-7|TRBV19
CASSSTGDYEQYF
>TRBJ2-1|TRBV30
CAWGLAIYNEQFF
>TRBJ2-3|TRBV19
CASSIGASGSTDTQYF
>TRBJ1-1|TRBV6-1
CASSINSGTRYEAFF
>TRBJ1-1|TRBV4-2
CASSQGLQGNTEAFF
>TRBJ1-2|TRBV7-9
CASSFLDPGQTYGYTF
>TRBJ2-5|TRBV7-2
CASSLELAGDSQYF
>TRBJ1-1|TRBV13
CASSEDSWSTEAFF
>TRBJ1-6|TRBV27
CASSSNPGGHYNSPLHF
>TRBJ1-1|TRBV7-9
CASSLFGGDTEAFF
>TRBJ2-1|TRBV28
CASSLSGLSYNEQFF
>TRBJ2-1|TRBV2
CASQSGLGSYNEQFF
>TRBJ1-2|TRBV7-9
CASSLGRGDGYTF
>TRBJ2-7|TRBV19
CASSIGASEQYF
>TRBJ2-7|TRBV29-1
CSVPDTGRLNEQYF
>TRBJ2-7|TRBV7-6
CASSGGQGSYEQYF
>TRBJ2-7|TRBV2
CASSGLAGFLYEQYF
>TRBJ2-7|TRBV15
CATSRSQGLAGGLYEQYF
>TRBJ1-1|TRBV4-3
CASSQDEQGLHTEAFF
>TRBJ1-1|TRBV27
CASSLSGTEAFF
>TRBJ2-6|TRBV9
CASSPSGIPSGANVLTF
>TRBJ2-3|TRBV5-1
CASSSGLAGGVDTQYF
>TRBJ1-1|TRBV11-2
CASSLGGIGRVGTEAFF
>TRBJ2-7|TRBV28
CASSFSGGPGEQYF
>TRBJ1-4|TRBV28
CASSQDRAVGNEKLFF
>TRBJ2-7|TRBV4-3
CASSQDDSAAYEQYF
>TRBJ2-1|TRBV10-3
CAISDSGGRKSYNEQFF
>TRBJ2-5|TRBV7-9
CASNDRDPETQYF
>TRBJ1-1|TRBV7-9
CASSSLDRLMNTEAFF
>TRBJ1-3|TRBV4-1
CASSPMDSSGNTIYF
>TRBJ2-7|TRBV30
CAWSYGSPNEQYF
>TRBJ2-7|TRBV5-6
CASSEGAGSYEQYF
>TRBJ2-2|TRBV7-9
CASSLPYSTGELFF
>TRBJ2-1|TRBV9
CASSPRDEQFF
>TRBJ2-1|TRBV10-3
CAISEPASGGNEQFF
>TRBJ1-2|TRBV28
CASSPPMPRDYNGYTF
>TRBJ2-1|TRBV4-2
CASSQVASGSVYEQFF
>TRBJ2-7|TRBV2
CASTEGFVGGLAASYEQYF
>TRBJ1-2|TRBV5-6
CASSFGQADYGYTF
>TRBJ1-4|TRBV7-9
CASSPFGGAGDYEKLFF
>TRBJ2-5|TRBV10-3
CAISESLGPEQETQYF
>TRBJ2-2|TRBV7-9
CASSPDPRDKTGELFF